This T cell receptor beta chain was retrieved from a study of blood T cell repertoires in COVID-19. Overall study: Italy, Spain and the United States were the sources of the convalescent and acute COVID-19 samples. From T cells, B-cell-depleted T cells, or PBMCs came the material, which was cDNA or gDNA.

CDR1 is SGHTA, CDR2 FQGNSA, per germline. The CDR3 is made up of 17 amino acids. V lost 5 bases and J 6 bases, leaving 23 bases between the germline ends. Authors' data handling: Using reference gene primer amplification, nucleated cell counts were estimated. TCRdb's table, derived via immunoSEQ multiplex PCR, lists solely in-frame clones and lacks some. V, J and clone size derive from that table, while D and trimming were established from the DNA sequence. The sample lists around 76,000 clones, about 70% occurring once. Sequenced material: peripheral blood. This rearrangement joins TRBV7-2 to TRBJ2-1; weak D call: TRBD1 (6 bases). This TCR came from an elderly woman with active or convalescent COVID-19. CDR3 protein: CASSPGWGRLTGNEQFF. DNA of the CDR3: TGTGCCAGCAGCCCAGGTTGGGGGCGCCTGACCGGCAATGAGCAGTTCTTC.